One T cell receptor beta chain is described in this entry. Using immunoSEQ multiplex PCR, the repertoire was profiled, and TCRdb retains in-frame clones only, with some absent. The table lists under 400,000 clones, 90% of them singletons. This entry is derived from a study of blood T cell repertoires in COVID-19. About the study: There were acute and convalescent COVID-19 samples, and they came from the United States, Italy and Spain. The analysed material was cDNA or gDNA that came from T cells, B-cell-depleted T cells, or PBMCs.

The CDR3 runs 15 residues. Germline CDR1 reads SGHTA; CDR2 reads FQGNSA. Between the trimmed V and J ends, which lost 4 bases and 5 bases, there was a span of 15 bases. Sequenced: peripheral blood. This chain uses TRBV7-2 with TRBJ2-4, with D perhaps matching TRBD2 (5 bases). This clonotype originated in a man between 18 and 29 years old with active or convalescent COVID-19. The CDR3 DNA is TGTGCCAGCAGCTCTAGTGGGAGTAGACAAAACATTCAGTACTTC. Amino acid sequence: CASSSSGSRQNIQYF.